The TCR beta chain described here comes from a study of cytomegalovirus exposure and HLA in healthy donors. Notes on the study in general: A later analysis linked 15,000 to 20,000 TCR beta sequences to HLA alleles at 0.05 false discovery rate. A later analysis found common viral pathogens apparently linked to several of the most significant clusters. Rare sequences made up most TCRs, while some public TCRs were found in many donors.

Everyone who donated was a healthy bone marrow donor. The PCR made use of 60 Vbeta and 13 Jbeta primers. Sequencing was performed with immunoSEQ multiplex PCR; in TCRdb, only in-frame clones are kept and a portion is missing. This table has roughly 130,000 clones, 75% to 85% appearing once. As to this clone: Its antigen is currently unknown.

The J segment lost 3 bases and the V segment lost 8 bases, leaving 13 bases of the junction unmatched. The CDR3 totals 16 residues. This chain connects TRBV23-1 to TRBJ1-1; 9 nucleotides agree with TRBD1. TRBV23-1 is classed as an ORF, of uncertain function. Specimen: PBMCs. This sequence originates from a man aged 25-45 years in good health and CMV-seronegative. The CDR3 is CASRPTDRGLDTEAFF. The CDR3 coding sequence is TGCGCCAGCCGTCCCACTGACAGGGGGTTGGACACTGAAGCTTTCTTT.